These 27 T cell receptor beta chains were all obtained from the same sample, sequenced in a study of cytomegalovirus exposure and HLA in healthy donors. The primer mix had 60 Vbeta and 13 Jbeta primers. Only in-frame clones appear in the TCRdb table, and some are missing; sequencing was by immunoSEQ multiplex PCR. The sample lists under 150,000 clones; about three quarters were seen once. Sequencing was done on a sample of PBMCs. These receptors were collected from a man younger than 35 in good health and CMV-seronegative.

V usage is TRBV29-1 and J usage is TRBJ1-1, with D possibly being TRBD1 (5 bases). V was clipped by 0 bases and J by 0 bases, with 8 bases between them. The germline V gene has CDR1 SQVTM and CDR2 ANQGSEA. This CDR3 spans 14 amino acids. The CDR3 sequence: CSVEEGLLNTEAFF. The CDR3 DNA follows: TGCAGCGTTGAAGAGGGGCTGCTGAACACTGAAGCTTTCTTT.

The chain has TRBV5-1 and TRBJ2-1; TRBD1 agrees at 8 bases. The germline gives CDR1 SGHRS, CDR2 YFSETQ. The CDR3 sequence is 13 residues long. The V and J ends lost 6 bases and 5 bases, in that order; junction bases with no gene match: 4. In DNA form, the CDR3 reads TGCGCCAGCAAGACAGGGGTGAACAATGAGCAGTTCTTC. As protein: CASKTGVNNEQFF.

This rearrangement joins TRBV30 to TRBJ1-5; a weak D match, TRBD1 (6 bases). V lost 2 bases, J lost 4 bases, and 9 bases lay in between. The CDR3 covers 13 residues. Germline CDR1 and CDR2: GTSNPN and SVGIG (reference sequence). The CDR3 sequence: CAWSYTGNQPQHF. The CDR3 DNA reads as TGTGCCTGGAGTTATACAGGGAATCAGCCCCAGCATTTT.

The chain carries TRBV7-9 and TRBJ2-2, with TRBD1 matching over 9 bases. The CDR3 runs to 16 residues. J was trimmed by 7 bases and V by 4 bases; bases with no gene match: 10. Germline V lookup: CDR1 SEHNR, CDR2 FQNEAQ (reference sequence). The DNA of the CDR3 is TGTGCCAGCAGCTACGGGACAGGGTATCTGAACGGGGAGCTGTTTTTT. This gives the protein CASSYGTGYLNGELFF. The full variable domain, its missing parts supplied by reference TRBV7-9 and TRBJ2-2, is DTGVSQNPRHKITKRGQNVTFRCDPISEHNRLYWYRQTLGQGPEFLTYFQNEAQLEKSRLLSDRFSAERPKGSFSTLEIQRTEQGDSAMYLCASSYGTGYLNGELFFGEGSRLTVL.

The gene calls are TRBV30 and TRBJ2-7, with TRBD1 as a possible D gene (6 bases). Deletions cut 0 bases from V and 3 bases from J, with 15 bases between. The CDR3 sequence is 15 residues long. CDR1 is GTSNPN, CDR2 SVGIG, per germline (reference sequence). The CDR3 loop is CAWSVAQGRGYEQYF. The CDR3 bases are TGTGCCTGGAGTGTAGCACAGGGACGAGGCTACGAGCAGTACTTC.

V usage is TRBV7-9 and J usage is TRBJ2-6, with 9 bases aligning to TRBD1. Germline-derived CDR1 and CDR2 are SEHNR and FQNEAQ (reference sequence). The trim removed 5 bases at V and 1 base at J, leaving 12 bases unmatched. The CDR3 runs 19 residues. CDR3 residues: CASSATGDRERSGANVLTF. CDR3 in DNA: TGTGCCAGCAGCGCAACCGGGGACAGGGAAAGATCTGGGGCCAACGTCCTGACTTTC.

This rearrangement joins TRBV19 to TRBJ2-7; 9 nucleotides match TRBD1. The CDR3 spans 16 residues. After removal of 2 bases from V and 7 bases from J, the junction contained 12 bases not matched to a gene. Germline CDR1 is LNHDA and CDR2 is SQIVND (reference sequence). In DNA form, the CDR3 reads TGTGCCAGTAGTATATCCAGACAGGGGGGGCCTTGGGAGCAGTACTTC. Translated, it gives CASSISRQGGPWEQYF.

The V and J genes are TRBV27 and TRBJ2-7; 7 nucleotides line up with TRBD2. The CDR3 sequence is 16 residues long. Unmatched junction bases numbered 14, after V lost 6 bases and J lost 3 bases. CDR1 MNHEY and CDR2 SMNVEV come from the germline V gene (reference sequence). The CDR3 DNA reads TGTGCCAGCAGCCCGGATCGATGGGACTACCTCTACGAGCAGTACTTC. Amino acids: CASSPDRWDYLYEQYF.

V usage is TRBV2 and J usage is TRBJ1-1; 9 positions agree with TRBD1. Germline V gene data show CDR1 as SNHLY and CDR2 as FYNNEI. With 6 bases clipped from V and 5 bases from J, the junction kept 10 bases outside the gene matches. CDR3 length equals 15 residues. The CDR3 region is CASRTEGTGRTEAFF. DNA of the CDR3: TGTGCCAGCAGAACCGAGGGGACAGGGAGGACTGAAGCTTTCTTT.

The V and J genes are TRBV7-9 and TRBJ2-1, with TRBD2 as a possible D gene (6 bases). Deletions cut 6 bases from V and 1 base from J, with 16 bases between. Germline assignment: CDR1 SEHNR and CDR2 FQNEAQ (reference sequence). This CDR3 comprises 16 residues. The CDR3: CASSRLGGVSYNEQFF. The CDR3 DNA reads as TGTGCCAGCAGTCGCCTTGGAGGGGTGTCCTACAATGAGCAGTTCTTC.

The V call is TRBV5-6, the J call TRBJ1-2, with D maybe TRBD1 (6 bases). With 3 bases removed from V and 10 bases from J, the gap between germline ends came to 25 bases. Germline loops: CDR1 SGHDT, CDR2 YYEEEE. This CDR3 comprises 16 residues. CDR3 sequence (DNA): TGTGCCAGCAGCTCTAGACACAGGGCAATGGACGGTGTCTACACCTTC. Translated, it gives CASSSRHRAMDGVYTF.

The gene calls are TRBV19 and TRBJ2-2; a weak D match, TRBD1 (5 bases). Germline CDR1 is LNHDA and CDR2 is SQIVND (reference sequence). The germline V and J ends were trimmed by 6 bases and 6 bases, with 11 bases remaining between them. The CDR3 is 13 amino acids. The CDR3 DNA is TGTGCCAGTAGGGCAGGGTGGGCCGGGGAGCTGTTTTTT. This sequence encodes CASRAGWAGELFF.

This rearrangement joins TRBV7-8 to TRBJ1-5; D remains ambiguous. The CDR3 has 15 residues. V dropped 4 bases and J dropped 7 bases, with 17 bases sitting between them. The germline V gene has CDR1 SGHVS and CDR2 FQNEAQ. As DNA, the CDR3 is TGTGCCAGCAGCTCCACTCAGGTCTCTGGGCAGCCCCAGCATTTT. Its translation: CASSSTQVSGQPQHF.

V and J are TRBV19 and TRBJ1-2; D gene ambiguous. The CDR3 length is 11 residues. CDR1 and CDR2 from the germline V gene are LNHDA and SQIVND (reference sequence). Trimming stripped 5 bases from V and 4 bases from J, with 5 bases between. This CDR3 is CASSPGYGYTF. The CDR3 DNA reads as TGTGCCAGTAGTCCAGGCTATGGCTACACCTTC.

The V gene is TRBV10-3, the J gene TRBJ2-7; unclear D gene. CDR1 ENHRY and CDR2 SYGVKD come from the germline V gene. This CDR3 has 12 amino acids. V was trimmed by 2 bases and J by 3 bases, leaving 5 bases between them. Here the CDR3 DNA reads TGTGCCATCAGTGAGGAGTACTACGAGCAGTACTTC. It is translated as CAISEEYYEQYF.

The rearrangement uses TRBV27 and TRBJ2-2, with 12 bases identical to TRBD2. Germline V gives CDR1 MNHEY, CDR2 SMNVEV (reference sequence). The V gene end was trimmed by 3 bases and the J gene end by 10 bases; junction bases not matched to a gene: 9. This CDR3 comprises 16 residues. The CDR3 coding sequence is TGTGCCAGCAGTTTGGCCCTAGCGGGGGGGCGGTCGGAGCTGTTTTTT. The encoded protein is CASSLALAGGRSELFF.

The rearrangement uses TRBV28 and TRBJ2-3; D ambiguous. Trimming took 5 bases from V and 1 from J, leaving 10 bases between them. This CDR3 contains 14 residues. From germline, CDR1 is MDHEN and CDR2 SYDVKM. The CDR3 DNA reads TGTGCCAGCAGTCCCTTGAGTGGCACAGATACGCAGTATTTT. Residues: CASSPLSGTDTQYF. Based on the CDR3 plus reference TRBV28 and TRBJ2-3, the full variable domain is DVKVTQSSRYLVKRTGEKVFLECVQDMDHENMFWYRQDPGLGLRLIYFSYDVKMKEKGDIPEGYSVSREKKERFSLILESASTNQTSMYLCASSPLSGTDTQYFGPGTRLTVL.

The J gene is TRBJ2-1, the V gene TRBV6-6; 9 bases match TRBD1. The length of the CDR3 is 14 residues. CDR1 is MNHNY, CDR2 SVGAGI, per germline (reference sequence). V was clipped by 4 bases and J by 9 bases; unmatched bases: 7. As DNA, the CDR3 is TGTGCCAGCAGTTTCTCGGGACAGGGAGTTGAGCAGTTCTTC. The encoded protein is CASSFSGQGVEQFF.

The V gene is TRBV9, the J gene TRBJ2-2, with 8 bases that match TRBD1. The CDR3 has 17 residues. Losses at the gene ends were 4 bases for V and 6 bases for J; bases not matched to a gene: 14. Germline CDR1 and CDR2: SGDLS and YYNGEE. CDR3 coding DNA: TGTGCCAGCAGCTTACCACCGACAGGGGAGTTACCCGGGGAGCTGTTTTTT. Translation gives CASSLPPTGELPGELFF.

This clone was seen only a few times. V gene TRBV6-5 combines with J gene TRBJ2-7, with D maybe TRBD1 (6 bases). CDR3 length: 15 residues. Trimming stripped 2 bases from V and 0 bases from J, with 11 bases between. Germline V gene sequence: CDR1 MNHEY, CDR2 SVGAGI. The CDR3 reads CASSYGTRSSYEQYF. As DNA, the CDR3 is TGTGCCAGCAGTTACGGGACACGGAGCTCCTACGAGCAGTACTTC.

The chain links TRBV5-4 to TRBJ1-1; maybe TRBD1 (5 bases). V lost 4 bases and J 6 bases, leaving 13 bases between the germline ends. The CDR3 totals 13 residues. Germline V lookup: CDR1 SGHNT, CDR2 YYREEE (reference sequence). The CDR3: CASSKGLGAEAFF. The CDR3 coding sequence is TGTGCCAGCAGCAAGGGGTTAGGGGCTGAAGCTTTCTTT. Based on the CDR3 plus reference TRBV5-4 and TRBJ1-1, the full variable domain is ETGVTQSPTHLIKTRGQQVTLRCSSQSGHNTVSWYQQALGQGPQFIFQYYREEENGRGNFPPRFSGLQFPNYSSELNVNALELDDSALYLCASSKGLGAEAFFGQGTRLTVV.

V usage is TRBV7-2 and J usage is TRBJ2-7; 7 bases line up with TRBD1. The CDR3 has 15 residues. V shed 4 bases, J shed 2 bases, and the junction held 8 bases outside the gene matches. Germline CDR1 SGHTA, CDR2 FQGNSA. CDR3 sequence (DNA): TGTGCCAGCAGCTCGGGACAGAAGTCGACCTACGAGCAGTACTTC. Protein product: CASSSGQKSTYEQYF.

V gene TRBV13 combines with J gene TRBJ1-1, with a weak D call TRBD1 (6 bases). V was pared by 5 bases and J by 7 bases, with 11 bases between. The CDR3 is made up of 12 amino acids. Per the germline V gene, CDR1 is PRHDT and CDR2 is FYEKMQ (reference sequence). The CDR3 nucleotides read TGTGCCAGCAGCCCGGGGACAATTGAAGCTTTCTTT. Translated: CASSPGTIEAFF.

The CDR3 bases are TGTGCCAGCAGCCTCGACAGGACAGCCTACGAGCAGTACTTC. Translation: CASSLDRTAYEQYF. The gene calls are TRBV7-6 and TRBJ2-7, with D maybe TRBD1 (6 bases). From germline, CDR1 is SGHVS and CDR2 FNYEAQ. Trimming removed 5 bases at V and 2 bases at J, with 13 bases between. The CDR3 runs to 14 residues.

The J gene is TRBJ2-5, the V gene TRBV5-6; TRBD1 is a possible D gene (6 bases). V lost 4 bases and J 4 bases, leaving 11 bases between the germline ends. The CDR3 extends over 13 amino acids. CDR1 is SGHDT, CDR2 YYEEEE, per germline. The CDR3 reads CASSRTAIETQYF. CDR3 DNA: TGTGCCAGCAGCCGGACAGCGATAGAGACCCAGTACTTC.

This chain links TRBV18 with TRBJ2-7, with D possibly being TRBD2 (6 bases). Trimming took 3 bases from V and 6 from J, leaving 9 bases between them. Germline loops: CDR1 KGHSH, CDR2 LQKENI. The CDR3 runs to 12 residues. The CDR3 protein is CASSPLEGEQYF. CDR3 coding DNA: TGTGCCAGCTCACCTTTGGAGGGCGAGCAGTACTTC.

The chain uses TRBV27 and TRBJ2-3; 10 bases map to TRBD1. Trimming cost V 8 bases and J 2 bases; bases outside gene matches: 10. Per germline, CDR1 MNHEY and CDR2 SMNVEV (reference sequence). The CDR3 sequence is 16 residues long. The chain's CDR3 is CASGQGVQPSTDTQYF. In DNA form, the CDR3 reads TGTGCCAGCGGACAGGGGGTCCAACCCTCCACAGATACGCAGTATTTT.